These T cell receptor beta chains were read from a single sample in a study of shared clonotypes between healthy human individuals. The method was immunoSEQ multiplex PCR; TCRdb's version includes in-frame clones alone and lacks a portion of them. The data show about 590,000 clones, nearly 97% seen once. The sample consisted of naive CD8+ T cells sorted from blood. The receptors derive from a woman in her twenties or thirties in good health. Each CDR3 is given with its conserved first and last residue. The D gene is left open where the match is weak. The listing skips clone size in some rows; elsewhere it reads once, few, many or a size class.

TRBV18,-,TRBJ2-1,-,TGTGCCAGCTCACCTACAGAATACAATGAGCAGTTCTTC,CASSPTEYNEQFF
TRBV19,TRBD1,TRBJ1-5,once,TGTGCCAGTAGTCTGGACAGGGAAGGTTTCAATCAGCCCCAGCATTTT,CASSLDREGFNQPQHF
TRBV28,TRBD1,TRBJ1-2,-,TGTGCCAGCGGAAACGAGTGGACAGGAGACTTCTATGGCTACACCTTC,CASGNEWTGDFYGYTF
TRBV7-6,TRBD2,TRBJ2-1,-,TGTGCCAGCAGCCAGAGCGGGAGCTCCTACAATGAGCAGTTCTTC,CASSQSGSSYNEQFF
TRBV5-1,TRBD1,TRBJ1-1,-,TGCGCCAGCAGCTTGGACGGAAGACAGGGTGGAGAATATGAAGCTTTCTTT,CASSLDGRQGGEYEAFF
TRBV13,TRBD1,TRBJ2-7,-,TGTGCCAGCAGTTTACCGGGACAGGGGGCGGACGAGCAGTACTTC,CASSLPGQGADEQYF
TRBV16,-,TRBJ1-1,once,TGTGCCAGCACACCTCGGGATGAAGCTTTCTTT,CASTPRDEAFF
TRBV7-8,TRBD2,TRBJ2-1,-,TGTGCCAGCAGCTTGGGGACTAGCGGGAGCCATGAGCAGTTCTTC,CASSLGTSGSHEQFF
TRBV28,-,TRBJ2-7,-,TGTGCCAGCAGTTTAGTCGAACGGAACGAGCAGTACTTC,CASSLVERNEQYF
TRBV19,TRBD2,TRBJ2-1,-,TGTGCCAGTAGTATCTTACTAGCGGCCTACAATGAGCAGTTCTTC,CASSILLAAYNEQFF
TRBV7-3,TRBD2,TRBJ2-1,once,TGTGCCAGCAGCCCAACCGAGGGACTAGCGGCCAGCTCCTACAATGAGCAGTTCTTC,CASSPTEGLAASSYNEQFF
TRBV6-6,TRBD1,TRBJ2-2,-,TGTGCCAGCAGTACCCGGGACAGGGGGCTTTCCGGGGAGCTGTTTTTT,CASSTRDRGLSGELFF
TRBV7-6,-,TRBJ2-5,few,TGTGCCAGCAGCTTACGGCTACAAGAGACCCAGTACTTC,CASSLRLQETQYF
TRBV5-4,-,TRBJ2-1,-,TGTGCCAGCAGCTTGGAGCCTGTAGCCACAGCCTACAATGAGCAGTTCTTC,CASSLEPVATAYNEQFF
TRBV27,TRBD2,TRBJ2-1,-,TGTGCCAGCGGCGCTAGCGGAAGGTACAATGAGCAGTTCTTC,CASGASGRYNEQFF
TRBV4-1,-,TRBJ2-1,-,TGCGCCAGCAGCCAAGGGAGGGACTACAATGAGCAGTTCTTC,CASSQGRDYNEQFF
TRBV28,TRBD2,TRBJ2-7,-,TGTGCCAGCAGTTTCCCCTCTCCCCCTGTGACTAGCGGGAGGAACTACGAGCAGTACTTC,CASSFPSPPVTSGRNYEQYF
TRBV11-2,-,TRBJ2-5,-,TGTGCCAGCAGCTCACGAGAGACCCAGTACTTC,CASSSRETQYF
TRBV29-1,-,TRBJ2-5,few,TGCAGCGCCGGGGGAAATATGGCACAGGGACTTAAGACCCAGTACTTC,CSAGGNMAQGLKTQYF
TRBV15,-,TRBJ2-2,-,TGTGCCACCAGCCCTAAAGGGGCCTGGGAGCTGTTTTTT,CATSPKGAWELFF
TRBV7-9,-,TRBJ2-4,-,TGTGCCAGCAGCTCAGCCCCGGCCGGGAAAAACATTCAGTACTTC,CASSSAPAGKNIQYF
TRBV5-6,-,TRBJ1-2,-,TGTGCCAGCAGCTTGGAGGGTCGGGGATTGATCTATGGCTACACCTTC,CASSLEGRGLIYGYTF
TRBV7-3,-,TRBJ1-2,-,TGTGCCAGCAGCTTAACAACAGCCGATGGCTACACCTTC,CASSLTTADGYTF
TRBV7-9,-,TRBJ2-1,-,TGTGCCAGCAGCCCTCGACAAGTGGGTGAGCAGTTCTTC,CASSPRQVGEQFF
TRBV11-2,-,TRBJ1-2,-,TGTGCCAGCAGCTTAGATCGAGGACAGTCCACCTATGGCTACACCTTC,CASSLDRGQSTYGYTF
TRBV5-1,-,TRBJ2-3,-,TGCGCCAGCAGAGGCGACACAGATACGCAGTATTTT,CASRGDTDTQYF
TRBV10-1,TRBD2,TRBJ2-2,-,TGCGCCAGCAGTGAGGTCAGGAGCGGGAGTATCCCCGGGGAGCTGTTTTTT,CASSEVRSGSIPGELFF
TRBV6-6,-,TRBJ2-2,-,TGTGCCAGCAGTTATACGGCGCCGAACACCGGGGAGCTGTTTTTT,CASSYTAPNTGELFF
TRBV4-2,-,TRBJ2-1,-,TGTGCCAGCAGCCAAGAAGCCGACGAGCAGTTCTTC,CASSQEADEQFF
TRBV4-1,-,TRBJ2-2,-,TGCGCCAGCAGCCAAGTGGTTAGCAATCCCTTTAAGACCGGGGAGCTGTTTTTT,CASSQVVSNPFKTGELFF
TRBV4-1,-,TRBJ2-3,-,TGCGCCAGCAGCCAAGAATCCGCAAGGGCTACGGATACGCAGTATTTT,CASSQESARATDTQYF
TRBV27,TRBD2,TRBJ2-7,-,TGTGCCAGCAGCCCCGCGGGAGTGGTCCACGAGCAGTACTTC,CASSPAGVVHEQYF
TRBV28,-,TRBJ1-5,-,TGTGCCAGCAGTCGATTACAGGGTGCCAATCAGCCCCAGCATTTT,CASSRLQGANQPQHF
TRBV27,TRBD1,TRBJ1-2,-,TGTGCCAGCAGTTGGACAGGAGGTGAACGGTACTATGGCTACACCTTC,CASSWTGGERYYGYTF
TRBV7-9,TRBD1,TRBJ1-2,-,TGTGCCAGCAGCCCTACTCGAGGGGGCAATGGCTACACCTTC,CASSPTRGGNGYTF
TRBV10-2,-,TRBJ2-5,-,TGCGCCAGCAGGGGCCCCCAGAAGGAGACCCAGTACTTC,CASRGPQKETQYF
TRBV15,TRBD1,TRBJ1-4,-,TGTGCCACTAAGGGGGCCCTCAATGAAAAACTGTTTTTT,CATKGALNEKLFF
TRBV28,-,TRBJ1-2,-,TGTGCCAGCGGTACCAACTCCGGAGGCTACACCTTC,CASGTNSGGYTF
TRBV9,TRBD1,TRBJ1-2,-,TGTGCCAGCAGCGCGGAGGGGACAGGGGGTTTTGATGGCTACACCTTC,CASSAEGTGGFDGYTF
TRBV7-9,TRBD1,TRBJ1-5,-,TGTGCCAGCAGCGGGACAGGGGCCGGGATGCAGCCCCAGCATTTT,CASSGTGAGMQPQHF
TRBV5-1,-,TRBJ1-1,-,TGCGCCAGCAGCGGGGACGGATATACTGAAGCTTTCTTT,CASSGDGYTEAFF
TRBV29-1,-,TRBJ2-2,-,TGCAGCGTTGAAAAGGTCGGGGAGCTGTTTTTT,CSVEKVGELFF
TRBV28,TRBD2,TRBJ2-1,once,TGTGCCAGCAGTTTAGCGGGAGGGAACTCCTACAATGAGCAGTTCTTC,CASSLAGGNSYNEQFF
TRBV27,TRBD2,TRBJ2-3,-,TGTGCCAGCAGTTTTAGGGGCCAGCGGGGGAGCACAGATACGCAGTATTTT,CASSFRGQRGSTDTQYF
TRBV27,-,TRBJ1-2,-,TGTGCCAGCAGTTTATTGACGGGGGATGGCTACACCTTC,CASSLLTGDGYTF